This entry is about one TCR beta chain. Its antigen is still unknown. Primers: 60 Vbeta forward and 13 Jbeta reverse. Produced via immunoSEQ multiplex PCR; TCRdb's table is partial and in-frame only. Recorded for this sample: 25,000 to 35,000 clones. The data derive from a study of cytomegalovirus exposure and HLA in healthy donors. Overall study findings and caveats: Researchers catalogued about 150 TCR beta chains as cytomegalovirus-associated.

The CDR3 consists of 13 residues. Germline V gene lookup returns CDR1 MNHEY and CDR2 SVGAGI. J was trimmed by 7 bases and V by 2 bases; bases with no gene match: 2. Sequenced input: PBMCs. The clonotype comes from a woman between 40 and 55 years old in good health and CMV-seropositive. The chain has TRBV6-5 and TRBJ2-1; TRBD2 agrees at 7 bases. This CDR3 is CASSYGGVNEQFF. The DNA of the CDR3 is TGTGCCAGCAGTTACGGGGGGGTAAATGAGCAGTTCTTC.